The 17 T cell receptor beta chains listed next were all sequenced from one sample in a study of cytomegalovirus exposure and HLA in healthy donors. Both 60 Vbeta primers and 13 Jbeta primers went into the PCR. Clones were sequenced by immunoSEQ multiplex PCR, and TCRdb holds only the in-frame ones, with some missing. The table records over 120,000 clones, approximately 80% of them present only once. The sequenced sample consisted of PBMCs. These receptors were obtained from a female donor in good health and CMV-seronegative.

This chain uses TRBV2 with TRBJ2-1; TRBD1 is a possible D gene (6 bases). Germline V gives CDR1 SNHLY, CDR2 FYNNEI. Trimming left V 3 bases short and J 0 bases short, with 9 bases between. This CDR3 spans 15 amino acids. CDR3 in amino acids: CASSDYRVSYNEQFF. The DNA of the CDR3 is TGTGCCAGCAGTGACTACAGGGTCTCCTACAATGAGCAGTTCTTC.

This chain links TRBV6-1 with TRBJ2-1; TRBD2 might be the D (5 bases). Trimming pared 6 bases from V and 6 bases from J, leaving 12 bases between. The germline V gene has CDR1 MNHNS and CDR2 SASEGT. This CDR3 is built from 13 residues. As DNA, the CDR3 is TGTGCCAGCAGGGACTCCCTAACCAATGAGCAGTTCTTC. Translating it yields CASRDSLTNEQFF.

This clone was picked up a small number of times. The V call is TRBV5-4, the J call TRBJ2-1; weak D call: TRBD2 (6 bases). The CDR3 contains 15 residues. Germline CDR1 SGHNT, CDR2 YYREEE (reference sequence). The V and J ends lost 4 bases and 7 bases respectively, with 18 bases between them. CDR3 loop: CASSGTGTPLNEQFF. In DNA, the CDR3 is TGTGCCAGCAGCGGGACCGGGACTCCCTTAAATGAGCAGTTCTTC.

In its sample, this clone was seen a few times. The chain is built from TRBV5-1 and TRBJ2-7; D is undetermined. The CDR3 is 11 amino acids. The germline V gene encodes CDR1 SGHRS and CDR2 YFSETQ. Deletions cut 0 bases from V and 7 bases from J, with 5 bases between. The CDR3 coding sequence is TGCGCCAGCAGCTTGGAAGAGGAGCAGTACTTC. Protein sequence: CASSLEEEQYF.

This clone was detected a few times. The chain employs TRBV28 and TRBJ1-6; possible D gene TRBD1, 5 bases. The CDR3 sequence is 12 residues long. The ends were cut back, 9 bases at V and 6 bases at J, with 9 bases in the middle. The V gene's germline CDR1 is MDHEN and CDR2 SYDVKM. DNA of the CDR3: TGTGCCAGTTCACAGGCTAATTCACCCCTCCACTTT. Its translation: CASSQANSPLHF.

This clone was seen only once. The chain is built from TRBV9 and TRBJ1-2, with 9 bases fitting TRBD1. Trimming at V came to 0 bases and at J to 0 bases, leaving 3 bases not matched to a gene. From germline, CDR1 is SGDLS and CDR2 YYNGEE. The CDR3 is made up of 16 amino acids. The CDR3, as DNA: TGTGCCAGCAGCGTAGGGGGACAGGGAGCTAACTATGGCTACACCTTC. The encoded protein is CASSVGGQGANYGYTF.

The chain has TRBV29-1 and TRBJ2-6; 12 nucleotides match TRBD2. CDR3 length equals 18 residues. The V segment lost 2 bases and the J segment 4 bases; nucleotides outside the gene matches: 9. Germline CDR1 SQVTM, CDR2 ANQGSEA. This CDR3 reads CSVEIPSGGDSGANVLTF. In nucleotides, the CDR3 is TGCAGCGTTGAAATACCTAGCGGGGGGGATAGCGGGGCCAACGTCCTGACTTTC.

The chain has TRBV27 and TRBJ2-3; TRBD2 aligns across 9 bases. The CDR3 is made up of 15 amino acids. Trimming took 3 bases from V and 1 from J; bases not matched to a gene: 2. Germline V CDR1 and CDR2: MNHEY, SMNVEV (reference sequence). Written as DNA, the CDR3 is TGTGCCAGCAGTTTCCAGCGGGGGGGCACAGATACGCAGTATTTT. Its protein is CASSFQRGGTDTQYF.

This clone appeared once. The junction differs from germline at one of its ends, possibly a read error. The V gene is TRBV6-6, the J gene TRBJ1-1; no definite D call. The CDR3 totals 14 residues. Germline V CDR1 and CDR2: MNHNY, SVGAGI (reference sequence). CDR3 in amino acids: CASSDSHINTEAFF. CDR3 sequence (DNA): TGTGCCAGCAGTGACTCACACATTAACACTGAAGCTTTCTTT.

The rearrangement uses TRBV27 and TRBJ2-7; 14 bases agree with TRBD2. The CDR3 is made up of 16 amino acids. Germline V gene lookup returns CDR1 MNHEY and CDR2 SMNVEV (reference sequence). V shed 5 bases, J shed 4 bases, and the junction held 7 bases outside the gene matches. CDR3: CASSPGTSGSIYEQYF. DNA for the CDR3: TGTGCCAGCAGTCCCGGGACTAGCGGGAGTATTTACGAGCAGTACTTC.

This clone has just a few counts. The rearrangement links TRBV6-5 to TRBJ2-1; D possibly corresponds to TRBD2 (5 bases). V was clipped by 6 bases and J by 4 bases, with 10 bases between them. Germline assignment: CDR1 MNHEY and CDR2 SVGAGI. The CDR3 is made up of 13 amino acids. This CDR3 is CASSRTWYNEQFF. CDR3 coding DNA: TGTGCCAGCAGCCGGACTTGGTACAATGAGCAGTTCTTC.

This sequence joins TRBV18 and TRBJ1-2; no definite D call. The CDR3 consists of 14 residues. The V end lost 4 bases, the J end lost 4 bases, and 13 bases lay between the germline ends. CDR1 and CDR2 (germline): KGHSH, LQKENI. CDR3 nucleotides: TGTGCCAGCTCACGGGCAGGTGCAGCCTATGGCTACACCTTC. Its translation is CASSRAGAAYGYTF.

In this sample, this clone turned up a few times. CDR3 region: CASSSTGEDGYTF. CDR3 DNA: TGTGCCAGCAGCTCCACAGGGGAGGATGGCTACACCTTC. The V and J genes are TRBV7-9 and TRBJ1-2; 7 bases are shared with TRBD1. The CDR3 consists of 13 residues. Per the germline V gene, CDR1 is SEHNR and CDR2 is FQNEAQ (reference sequence). Trimming removed 4 bases from V and 6 bases from J; junction bases left unmatched: 5.

On this clone itself: An end of the junction does not agree with germline; a read error may underlie this. The chain recombines TRBV7-7 with TRBJ2-3; 11 nucleotides match TRBD1. The CDR3 covers 15 residues. Germline V lookup: CDR1 SSHAT, CDR2 FNYEAQ (reference sequence). The DNA of the CDR3 is TGTGCTAGCAGCGCTGGGACAGGGGGGACAGATACGCAGTATTTT. Protein: CASSAGTGGTDTQYF.

The chain has TRBV7-9 and TRBJ1-4, with 8 bases identical to TRBD1. With V trimmed by 6 bases and J by 4 bases, 10 bases remained unmatched. This CDR3 comprises 16 residues. Per germline, CDR1 SEHNR and CDR2 FQNEAQ (reference sequence). This CDR3 is CASSSLTGAFNEKLFF. The CDR3 DNA follows: TGTGCCAGCAGTTCCCTGACAGGGGCATTTAATGAAAAACTGTTTTTT.

The V and J genes are TRBV28 and TRBJ1-5; tentative D call: TRBD1 (6 bases). V gave up 4 bases and J gave up 3 bases, with 19 bases separating them. The CDR3 runs 17 residues. Germline lookup yields CDR1 MDHEN and CDR2 SYDVKM. CDR3 DNA sequence: TGTGCCAGCAGTTCCCCCGTGGGGAGGGGGGTCAATCAGCCCCAGCATTTT. Its protein is CASSSPVGRGVNQPQHF.

The chain has TRBV10-3 and TRBJ1-3; D remains ambiguous. V was pared by 2 bases and J by 6 bases, with 5 bases between. CDR1 ENHRY and CDR2 SYGVKD come from the germline V gene. This CDR3 region has 12 residues. The CDR3 nucleotides are TGTGCCATCAGTGAGAGCCTAAACACCATATATTTT. Its translation is CAISESLNTIYF.